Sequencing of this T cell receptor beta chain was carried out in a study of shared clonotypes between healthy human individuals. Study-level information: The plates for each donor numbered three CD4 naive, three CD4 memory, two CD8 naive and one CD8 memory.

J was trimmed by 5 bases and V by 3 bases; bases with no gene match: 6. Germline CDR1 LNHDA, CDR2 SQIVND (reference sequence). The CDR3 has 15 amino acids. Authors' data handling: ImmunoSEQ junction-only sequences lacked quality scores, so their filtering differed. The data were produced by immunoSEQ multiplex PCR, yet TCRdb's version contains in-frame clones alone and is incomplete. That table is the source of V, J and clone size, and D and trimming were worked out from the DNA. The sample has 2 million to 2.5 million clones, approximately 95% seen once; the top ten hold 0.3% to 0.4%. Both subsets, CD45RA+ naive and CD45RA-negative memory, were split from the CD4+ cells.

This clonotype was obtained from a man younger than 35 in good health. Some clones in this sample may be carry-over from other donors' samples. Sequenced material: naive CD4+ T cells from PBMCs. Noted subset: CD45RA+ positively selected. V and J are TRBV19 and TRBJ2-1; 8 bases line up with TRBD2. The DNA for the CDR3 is TGTGCCAGTAGTATTCTAGCGGGCATGAACAATGAGCAGTTCTTC. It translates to CASSILAGMNNEQFF.